The rows below give T cell receptor beta chains drawn from one sample of a study of T cells in Graves' hyperthyroidism and ophthalmopathy. TCRdb re-analysed the multiplex PCR reads in MiXCR, keeping a single row per CDR3 protein. Of under 350,000 distinct CDR3 sequences in the sample, about 20% were seen once. The sequencing sample was made of blood. Receptor source: a woman aged 45 to 65 with Graves' hyperthyroidism. The CDR3 runs from the conserved cysteine through the conserved F or W. The D gene is left open where the match is weak. Some rows have no size entry. The others give once, few or many, or a class for an expanded clone.

TRBV6-1	.	many	TRBJ2-2	TGTGCCAGCTCGAGATCCGGGACTCCCTGGAACACCGGGGAGCTGTTTTTT	CASSRSGTPWNTGELFF
TRBV5-1	TRBD1	.	TRBJ1-2	TGCGCCAGCACCGAGACAGGGGGGGACTATGGCTACACCTTC	CASTETGGDYGYTF
TRBV20-1	.	few	TRBJ1-5	TGCAGTGCTAGAGAGGGAGGTTTTCAGCCCCAGCATTTT	CSAREGGFQPQHF
TRBV13	TRBD2	many	TRBJ2-7	TGTGCCAGCAGCTCCCTAGCGGGAGGGGACTACGAGCAGTACTTC	CASSSLAGGDYEQYF
TRBV6-6	.	.	TRBJ2-5	TGTGCCAGCAGTTACTCTTTAGGGACCCAAGAGACCCAGTACTTC	CASSYSLGTQETQYF
TRBV28	TRBD2	.	TRBJ2-3	TGTGCCAGCGGATCCCGGGGGGACCTAAGCACAGATACGCAGTATTTT	CASGSRGDLSTDTQYF
TRBV7-9	.	.	TRBJ1-4	TGTGCCAGCAGCCCTGGGGCCCTCGGTGAAAAACTGTTTTTT	CASSPGALGEKLFF
TRBV2	TRBD1	.	TRBJ2-5	TGTGCCAGCAGTGGAGGACAGGGAGGCTTCCAAGAGACCCAGTACTTC	CASSGGQGGFQETQYF
TRBV12-3/TRBV12-4	.	.	TRBJ1-1	TGTGCCAGCCATGGACAGCCGATGACTGAAGCTTTCTTT	CASHGQPMTEAFF
TRBV10-1	TRBD2	few	TRBJ2-5	TGCGCCAGCAGTGATAGCGGGAAAGAGACCCAGTACTTC	CASSDSGKETQYF
TRBV20-1	.	.	TRBJ2-1	TGCAGTGCTGGTGGAGCCTCCGGCAATGAGCAGTTCTTC	CSAGGASGNEQFF
TRBV5-5	.	many	TRBJ1-2	TGTGCCAGCAGCTTGGCCGCGACAGACTATGGCTACACCTTC	CASSLAATDYGYTF
TRBV19	.	few	TRBJ1-5	TGTGCCAGTAGTAGACAGAACTATCAGCCCCAGCATTTT	CASSRQNYQPQHF
TRBV5-1	TRBD1	.	TRBJ1-1	TGCGCCAGCAGCGTCACCGGGACAGGGGCCACTGAAGCTTTCTTT	CASSVTGTGATEAFF
TRBV10-3	.	.	TRBJ1-2	TGTGCCATCAGTGTAGTCACGGCGGATTATGGCTACACCTTC	CAISVVTADYGYTF
TRBV28	.	many	TRBJ1-5	TGTGCCAGCAGTCTCCTTTCAGGGGCGAGCCAGCCCCAGCATTTT	CASSLLSGASQPQHF
TRBV27	.	.	TRBJ1-6	TGTGCCAGCAGTTTAGAACCCTCGGGTAATTCACCCCTCCACTTT	CASSLEPSGNSPLHF
TRBV28	.	.	TRBJ1-4	TGTGCCAGCATGGGTGCAGGGCAAACTGAAAAACTGTTTTTT	CASMGAGQTEKLFF
TRBV3-1	.	many	TRBJ1-1	TGTGCCAGCAGCCAAGTCGGAACCCCTAAGGTTTTCTTT	CASSQVGTPKVFF
TRBV5-1	.	many	TRBJ1-1	TGCGCCAGCAGCTTGAGATCCCCTAACACTGAAGCTTTCTTT	CASSLRSPNTEAFF
TRBV7-3	TRBD2	.	TRBJ2-1	TGTGCCAGCAGCCTAAATAGCGGGGCTCTTTACAATGAGCAGTTCTTC	CASSLNSGALYNEQFF
TRBV6-1	.	few	TRBJ2-7	TGTGCCAGCACTGAGACATCCTCCTACGAGCAGTACTTC	CASTETSSYEQYF
TRBV2	.	.	TRBJ2-2	TGTGCCATCACAAAAGCGGGCTCCGACACCGGGGAGCTGTTTTTT	CAITKAGSDTGELFF
TRBV25-1	.	.	TRBJ1-5	TGTGCCAGCGATAGCCGCAATCAGCCCCAGCATTTT	CASDSRNQPQHF
TRBV19	TRBD2	.	TRBJ2-1	TGTGCCAGTAGGAGCACAGTCAGCGGGAGGGCCATCGATGAGCAGTTCTTC	CASRSTVSGRAIDEQFF
TRBV18	.	many	TRBJ2-7	TGTGCCAGCTCACCAGTAGACGGCTCCTACGAGCAGTACTTC	CASSPVDGSYEQYF
TRBV27	TRBD2	few	TRBJ2-1	TGTGCCAGCAGTTTACTAGCGGGACCTAACAATGAGCAGTTCTTC	CASSLLAGPNNEQFF
TRBV3-1	.	.	TRBJ1-3	TGTGCCAGCAGCCGGGCCTTCTCTGGAAACACCATATATTTT	CASSRAFSGNTIYF
TRBV6-1	.	many	TRBJ2-1	TGTGCCAGCAGAAGTGGGGGTACTAATGAGCAGTTCTTC	CASRSGGTNEQFF
TRBV3-1	.	many	TRBJ1-1	TGTGCCAGCAGCCCCACCCTCGGCACTGAAGCTTTCTTT	CASSPTLGTEAFF
TRBV7-2	.	many	TRBJ2-7	TGTGCCAGCAGCTTAGGGAGTAGTACGGCACAGTACGAGCAGTACTTC	CASSLGSSTAQYEQYF
TRBV18	.	.	TRBJ2-7	TGTGCCAGCTCACCAGAAAGGGGGACCGTCTACGAGCAGTACTTC	CASSPERGTVYEQYF
TRBV7-8	.	few	TRBJ1-2	TGTGCCAGCAGCTTCGCTGGAATGGAGGGCTACACCTTC	CASSFAGMEGYTF
TRBV20-1	.	many	TRBJ1-1	TGCAGTGCTAGACCTCCGGGACTGTACACTGAAGCTTTCTTT	CSARPPGLYTEAFF
TRBV7-6	TRBD1	many	TRBJ2-3	TGTGCCAGCAGCTTAGCGCAAGGGGGCCCCACAGATACGCAGTATTTT	CASSLAQGGPTDTQYF
TRBV5-8	.	few	TRBJ2-7	TGTGCCAGCAGATTGACTGGGGCCTACGAGCAGTACTTC	CASRLTGAYEQYF
TRBV20-1	TRBD1	few	TRBJ1-2	TGCAGTGCAGGGACAGCTAACTATGGCTACACCTTC	CSAGTANYGYTF
TRBV6-5	.	many	TRBJ1-1	TGTGCCAGCAGTTACTCGGGCAGGGGCTGGAACACTGAAGCTTTCTTT	CASSYSGRGWNTEAFF
TRBV3-1	.	many	TRBJ1-1	TGTGCCAGCAGCCCCTGGGGCCGCGGAATCACTGAAGCTTTCTTT	CASSPWGRGITEAFF
TRBV27	TRBD2	many	TRBJ2-1	TGTGCCAGCAGTCCACATGTGAAAACCTCCGGGACTAGCGGGGGGGATGAGCAGTTCTTC	CASSPHVKTSGTSGGDEQFF
TRBV3-1	TRBD1	many	TRBJ1-1	TGTGCCAGCAGCCGCGGGGAGGGGGCTAGGACTGAAGCTTTCTTT	CASSRGEGARTEAFF
TRBV5-6	.	few	TRBJ1-1	TGTGCCAGCAGCTTGTATCGGGGATTTAAGATTGAAGCTTTCTTT	CASSLYRGFKIEAFF
TRBV2	.	.	TRBJ1-6	TGTGCCAGCAGTGGCCTCGAGCCCCACTTT	CASSGLEPHF
TRBV20-1	TRBD2	many	TRBJ2-3	TGCAGTGCTAGAGAGCCACCGGGACTAGCAGTACGAGATACGCAGTATTTT	CSAREPPGLAVRDTQYF
TRBV19	TRBD2	.	TRBJ2-7	TGTGCCAGTAGTACCCGGACTAGCTCGTGGCAGTACTTC	CASSTRTSSWQYF
TRBV19	.	few	TRBJ2-3	TGTGCCAGTAGTATAGGGGGATCCGGAGATACGCAGTATTTT	CASSIGGSGDTQYF
TRBV12-3/TRBV12-4	.	many	TRBJ1-2	TGTGCCAGCAGTTTACTCCCAGGGGCAAACTATGGCTACACCTTC	CASSLLPGANYGYTF
TRBV30	TRBD2	.	TRBJ2-3	TGTGCCTGGACCCGGGGGGGGATCACAGATACGCAGTATTTT	CAWTRGGITDTQYF
TRBV7-6	TRBD1	.	TRBJ1-4	TGTGCCAGCAGCTTAGCGGGGGACAGCGGAAAACTGTTTTTT	CASSLAGDSGKLFF
TRBV5-1	.	.	TRBJ1-3	TGCGCCAGCAGCTTTGACTACGGGTTCTCTGGAAACACCATATATTTT	CASSFDYGFSGNTIYF
TRBV29-1	.	.	TRBJ1-1	TGCAGCGTTGAAGGCAGGGAAGCTTTCTTT	CSVEGREAFF
TRBV20-1	.	many	TRBJ2-7	TGCAGTGCTAGCCCCCACGAGTCCGAGCAGTACTTC	CSASPHESEQYF
TRBV10-1	.	.	TRBJ1-1	TGCGCCAGCAGTGAGTCGATTGAAGGCACTGAAGCTTTCTTT	CASSESIEGTEAFF
TRBV12-3/TRBV12-4	.	many	TRBJ2-7	TGTGCCAGCAGTCGGGACTCTGACTCCTACGAGCAGTACTTC	CASSRDSDSYEQYF
TRBV6-1	.	few	TRBJ1-2	TGTGCCAGCAGTTTCACCGGCCCTGGACGGACGGTATATGGCTACACCTTC	CASSFTGPGRTVYGYTF
TRBV4-1	.	.	TRBJ1-2	TGCGCCAGCAGCCAAGTTCGGGGCAAAGTGGGCTACACCTTC	CASSQVRGKVGYTF
TRBV7-2	TRBD2	many	TRBJ2-1	TGTGCCAGCAGCCTCGGGCGGGGGGTTGAGCAGTTCTTC	CASSLGRGVEQFF
TRBV18	.	.	TRBJ2-5	TGTGCCAGCTCAGCCTGGCGAGAAGAGACCCAGTACTTC	CASSAWREETQYF
TRBV5-1	TRBD2	many	TRBJ2-1	TGCGCCAGCAGCCCGGACTGGCTAGCGGAGTACAATGAGCAGTTCTTC	CASSPDWLAEYNEQFF